These T cell receptor beta chains were read from a single sample in a study of CD8 T cells in Susac syndrome. A single record per CDR3 protein comes from TCRdb applying MiXCR to the immunoSEQ multiplex PCR reads. The data show about 140,000 distinct CDR3 sequences, roughly 94% seen once. The material sequenced was CD8+ T cells from PBMCs. Every receptor here comes from a human donor with Susac syndrome. The CDR3 runs from the conserved cysteine through the conserved F or W. Fields, in order: V gene, D gene, J gene, clone size, CDR3 protein, CDR3 DNA. The D gene is left open where the match is weak. Clone size is shown for a subset of rows, as once, few, many or a class of expanded clone.

TRBV29-1	-	TRBJ1-1	-	CSGTGWNTEAFF	TGCAGCGGTACAGGGTGGAACACTGAAGCTTTCTTT
TRBV20-1	-	TRBJ2-3	-	CSATRESTDTQYF	TGCAGTGCTACACGGGAGAGCACAGATACGCAGTATTTT
TRBV13	TRBD1	TRBJ2-7	-	CASSSRDRHYEQYF	TGTGCCAGCAGCTCTCGGGACAGGCATTACGAGCAGTACTTC
TRBV28	TRBD2	TRBJ2-7	once	CASSHLAENSYEQYF	TGTGCCAGCAGTCATCTAGCGGAAAATTCCTACGAGCAGTACTTC
TRBV19	TRBD1	TRBJ2-7	-	CASSIWTGAFYEQYF	TGTGCCAGTAGTATTTGGACAGGGGCCTTCTACGAGCAGTACTTC
TRBV4-1	-	TRBJ2-1	-	CASSLLRRGNNEQFF	TGCGCCAGCAGCCTACTTCGCCGGGGCAACAATGAGCAGTTCTTC
TRBV29-1	-	TRBJ2-1	-	CSVVKLPEQFF	TGCAGCGTTGTAAAGCTGCCGGAGCAGTTCTTC
TRBV29-1	-	TRBJ2-7	-	CSVGGLRPDEQYF	TGCAGCGTTGGCGGGTTGCGTCCCGACGAGCAGTACTTC
TRBV7-9	-	TRBJ2-7	few	CASSSDLSYEQYF	TGTGCCAGCAGCTCGGACCTATCCTACGAGCAGTACTTC
TRBV29-1	TRBD2	TRBJ2-2	-	CSVEEWTSGRNGGELFF	TGCAGCGTTGAAGAATGGACTAGCGGGAGGAACGGCGGGGAGCTGTTTTTT
TRBV6-5	TRBD2	TRBJ2-2	-	CASSYSLAGLGTGELFF	TGTGCCAGCAGTTACTCTCTTGCGGGACTAGGTACCGGGGAGCTGTTTTTT
TRBV24-1	TRBD2	TRBJ2-1	once	CATTTAGGPNEQFF	TGTGCCACCACGACAGCGGGAGGACCCAATGAGCAGTTCTTC
TRBV7-2	-	TRBJ1-1	-	CASSLDREAFF	TGTGCCAGCAGCTTAGACAGGGAGGCTTTCTTT
TRBV28	-	TRBJ1-4	once	CASTRLSLNEKLFF	TGTGCCAGCACCCGCCTGTCCCTCAATGAAAAACTGTTTTTT
TRBV14	-	TRBJ2-1	-	CASSLAFTYNEQFF	TGTGCCAGCAGCTTAGCATTTACCTACAATGAGCAGTTCTTC
TRBV7-9	TRBD1	TRBJ2-3	-	CASTGQGADTQYF	TGTGCCAGCACCGGACAGGGTGCAGATACGCAGTATTTT
TRBV7-3	TRBD1	TRBJ2-5	-	CASSLTGGVETQYF	TGTGCCAGCAGCCTAACAGGGGGCGTGGAGACCCAGTACTTC
TRBV6-5	-	TRBJ2-7	-	CASSYSRLGGSYEQYF	TGTGCCAGCAGTTACTCGAGGCTAGGGGGTTCGTACGAGCAGTACTTC
TRBV7-8	-	TRBJ1-1	-	CASSLALSGTEAFF	TGTGCCAGCAGCTTAGCGCTTTCGGGGACTGAAGCTTTCTTT
TRBV6-2/TRBV6-3	-	TRBJ2-5	-	CASSSSSVEETQYF	TGTGCCAGCAGTTCGTCTAGCGTAGAAGAGACCCAGTACTTC
TRBV7-3	TRBD1	TRBJ1-2	-	CASSSLEGAGDGYTF	TGTGCCAGCAGCTCGCTAGAGGGGGCAGGGGATGGCTACACCTTC
TRBV7-3	-	TRBJ2-6	-	CASGVVDSGANVLTF	TGTGCCAGCGGGGTTGTGGATTCGGGGGCCAACGTCCTGACTTTC
TRBV20-1	TRBD1	TRBJ1-2	-	CSARGPGQGASNYGYTF	TGCAGTGCTAGAGGCCCGGGACAGGGGGCGTCTAACTATGGCTACACCTTC
TRBV7-9	-	TRBJ2-6	-	CASRQVYSGANVLTF	TGTGCCAGCCGACAGGTATACTCTGGGGCCAACGTCCTGACTTTC
TRBV14	-	TRBJ1-1	-	CASSQAGVEAFF	TGTGCCAGCAGCCAAGCGGGGGTTGAAGCTTTCTTT
TRBV29-1	TRBD2	TRBJ2-3	-	CSVELAGGPGADTQYF	TGCAGCGTTGAGCTAGCGGGAGGGCCAGGCGCAGATACGCAGTATTTT
TRBV9	-	TRBJ2-5	-	CASSSEGAGEETQYF	TGTGCCAGCAGCTCGGAGGGGGCGGGAGAGGAGACCCAGTACTTC
TRBV18	-	TRBJ1-1	-	CASSDTEAFF	TGTGCCAGCTCAGACACTGAAGCTTTCTTT
TRBV29-1	-	TRBJ2-3	-	CSVEKAGADTQYF	TGCAGCGTCGAAAAGGCTGGTGCAGATACGCAGTATTTT
TRBV6-5	-	TRBJ2-3	-	CASSYGAPDTQYF	TGTGCCAGCAGTTACGGGGCCCCAGATACGCAGTATTTT
TRBV5-4	-	TRBJ2-5	-	CASSTDKSQETQYF	TGTGCCAGCAGCACGGACAAAAGCCAAGAGACCCAGTACTTC
TRBV27	-	TRBJ1-2	-	CARGPELANYGYTF	TGTGCCAGGGGGCCAGAACTGGCCAACTATGGCTACACCTTC
TRBV29-1	-	TRBJ2-7	-	CSVNTGAAYEQYF	TGCAGCGTGAATACCGGGGCCGCCTACGAGCAGTACTTC
TRBV7-8	-	TRBJ1-1	-	CASSLAYALDTEAFF	TGTGCCAGCAGCTTAGCGTACGCGTTGGATACTGAAGCTTTCTTT
TRBV24-1	TRBD2	TRBJ2-1	few	CATSAHLAAEQFF	TGTGCCACCAGTGCCCACCTAGCGGCTGAGCAGTTCTTC
TRBV12-3/TRBV12-4	-	TRBJ1-5	-	CASSSPVGGVYQPQHF	TGTGCCAGCAGTTCTCCCGTCGGGGGGGTCTATCAGCCCCAGCATTTT
TRBV28	TRBD2	TRBJ2-3	-	CASSTGSSGRAGSDTQYF	TGTGCCAGCAGTACCGGTTCTAGCGGGAGGGCCGGGTCGGATACGCAGTATTTT
TRBV5-1	-	TRBJ2-3	-	CASLSRDPVADTQYF	TGCGCCAGCCTATCCCGGGACCCGGTGGCAGATACGCAGTATTTT
TRBV5-1	-	TRBJ2-5	-	CASSSVPDIRETQYF	TGCGCCAGCAGCTCAGTCCCCGATATACGAGAGACCCAGTACTTC
TRBV29-1	-	TRBJ2-3	-	CSVLVGATDTQYF	TGCAGCGTTCTGGTCGGGGCCACAGATACGCAGTATTTT
TRBV5-1	TRBD2	TRBJ2-1	-	CASSLEPGTSGILFF	TGCGCCAGCAGCTTGGAGCCCGGGACTAGCGGGATCCTGTTCTTC
TRBV7-6	-	TRBJ2-1	-	CASSLPSAGHFDEQFF	TGTGCCAGCAGCTTACCCTCAGCGGGCCACTTCGATGAGCAGTTCTTC
TRBV28	TRBD1	TRBJ1-1	-	CATTGAGTEAFF	TGTGCCACGACAGGGGCTGGGACTGAAGCTTTCTTT
TRBV9	TRBD1	TRBJ2-1	-	CASSADRGGPHEQFF	TGTGCCAGCAGCGCTGACAGGGGAGGTCCCCATGAGCAGTTCTTC